These 30 T cell receptor beta chains came from one sample sequenced in a study of T cell repertoires in cytomegalovirus infection. These receptors have no known antigen. TCRdb processed the reads anew with MiXCR; each CDR3 protein has one entry. The sample consists of around 900,000 distinct CDR3 sequences, approximately 32% of them appearing once. The starting material was cultured CD8+ T cells from PBMCs, obtained from culture after CMV antigen stimulation. Receptors were obtained from a human donor in good health (CMV status not recorded). Some clones in this sample may be carry-over from other donors' samples.

This clonotype was counted at least ten times. The chain joins TRBV7-6 to TRBJ2-1; weak D call: TRBD2 (6 bases). There are 15 residues in the CDR3. Trimming stripped 4 bases from V and 5 bases from J, with 15 bases between. Germline V CDR1 and CDR2: SGHVS, FNYEAQ. CDR3 DNA sequence: TGTGCCAGCAGCTCTAGGGAGGACGGACACAATGAGCAGTTCTTC. It translates to CASSSREDGHNEQFF.

The CDR3 is CASSLWGVSTDTQYF. In DNA form, the CDR3 reads TGTGCCAGCAGTTTATGGGGGGTTAGCACAGATACGCAGTATTTT. The chain combines TRBV28 with TRBJ2-3; D is possibly TRBD1 or TRBD2 (5 bases each). This CDR3 spans 15 amino acids. Germline values: CDR1 MDHEN, CDR2 SYDVKM. V was clipped by 0 bases and J by 0 bases, with 7 bases between them.

The V call is TRBV2, the J call TRBJ1-1; tentatively, D is TRBD1 (5 bases). V shed 6 bases and J shed 7 bases, with 9 bases lying between them. Germline CDR1 and CDR2: SNHLY and FYNNEI. The CDR3 spans 11 residues. CDR3 nucleotides: TGTGCCAGCAGACAGGACCGTGAAGCTTTCTTT. Amino acid sequence: CASRQDREAFF.

This clonotype was recorded at least ten times. The chain combines TRBV7-6 with TRBJ2-2; 13 positions agree with TRBD2. This CDR3 is built from 16 residues. Germline CDR1 and CDR2: SGHVS and FNYEAQ. The J segment lost 5 bases and the V segment lost 5 bases, leaving 5 bases of the junction unmatched. CDR3 region: CASSLRLAGGTGELFF. The CDR3 coding sequence is TGTGCCAGCAGCCTTCGACTAGCGGGGGGAACCGGGGAGCTGTTTTTT. The full variable domain, its missing parts supplied by reference TRBV7-6 and TRBJ2-2, is GAGVSQSPRYKVTKRGQDVALRCDPISGHVSLYWYRQALGQGPEFLTYFNYEAQQDKSGLPNDRFSAERPEGSISTLTIQRTEQRDSAMYRCASSLRLAGGTGELFFGEGSRLTVL.

This clonotype was counted a few times. The rearrangement links TRBV7-9 to TRBJ2-3, with D maybe TRBD1 (6 bases). Germline assignment: CDR1 SEHNR and CDR2 FQNEAQ (reference sequence). This CDR3 comprises 16 residues. The V and J ends lost 5 bases and 4 bases respectively, with 19 bases between them. The CDR3 sequence is CASSANRDGSPDTQYF. In DNA form, the CDR3 reads TGTGCCAGCAGCGCTAACAGGGATGGGTCCCCAGATACGCAGTATTTT.

This CDR3 is CSASRGGFTEAFF. The CDR3 DNA sequence: TGCAGTGCTAGCCGGGGCGGGTTTACTGAAGCTTTCTTT. V is TRBV20-1 and J is TRBJ1-1, with D maybe TRBD1 (5 bases). CDR3 length equals 13 residues. Germline values: CDR1 DFQATT, CDR2 SNEGSKA (reference sequence). The ends were cut back, 3 bases at V and 5 bases at J, with 13 bases in the middle.

The V call is TRBV7-9, the J call TRBJ1-6; the D is unclear. CDR3 length: 16 residues. Germline V gene sequence: CDR1 SEHNR, CDR2 FQNEAQ (reference sequence). Between the trimmed V and J ends, which lost 6 bases and 0 bases, there was a span of 12 bases. Here the CDR3 reads CASRGGESSYNSPLHF. DNA for the CDR3: TGTGCCAGCAGAGGTGGTGAGAGCTCCTATAATTCACCCCTCCACTTT.

The rearrangement uses TRBV15 and TRBJ1-3, with 7 bases that match TRBD1. The junction had 5 bases not matched to a gene; V was cut back by 2 bases and J by 4 bases. Germline CDR1 and CDR2: LNHNV and YYDKDF (reference sequence). CDR3 length: 15 residues. The DNA for the CDR3 is TGTGCCACCAGCAGAAACAGGGGACTAGGAAACACCATATATTTT. It translates to CATSRNRGLGNTIYF. The whole variable domain, filled in from reference TRBV15 and TRBJ1-3, reads DAMVIQNPRYQVTQFGKPVTLSCSQTLNHNVMYWYQQKSSQAPKLLFHYYDKDFNNEADTPDNFQSRRPNTSFCFLDIRSPGLGDTAMYLCATSRNRGLGNTIYFGEGSWLTVV.

This clonotype appeared many times. This chain connects TRBV7-2 to TRBJ2-3; D is perhaps TRBD1 (5 bases). V lost 1 base and J 2 bases, leaving 10 bases between the germline ends. This CDR3 has 15 residues. Germline-derived CDR1 and CDR2 are SGHTA and FQGNSA. The CDR3 DNA follows: TGTGCCAGCAGCTTAGACGACAGCTACACAGATACGCAGTATTTT. It is translated as CASSLDDSYTDTQYF. Combining the CDR3 with reference TRBV7-2 and TRBJ2-3 gives the whole variable domain GAGVSQSPSNKVTEKGKDVELRCDPISGHTALYWYRQSLGQGLEFLIYFQGNSAPDKSGLPSDRFSAERTGGSVSTLTIQRTQQEDSAVYLCASSLDDSYTDTQYFGPGTRLTVL.

This rearrangement joins TRBV5-1 to TRBJ2-1, with 8 bases that match TRBD2. Germline V lookup: CDR1 SGHRS, CDR2 YFSETQ. J lost 4 bases, V lost 0 bases, and 9 bases had no gene match. This CDR3 comprises 17 residues. CDR3 sequence reads: CASSLELADPLYNEQFF. CDR3 nucleotide sequence: TGCGCCAGCAGCTTGGAACTAGCGGACCCTCTTTACAATGAGCAGTTCTTC.

This clonotype has at least ten counts. The genes are TRBV4-3 and TRBJ2-2; a possible D gene is TRBD1 (6 bases). Trimming pared 3 bases from V and 0 bases from J, leaving 11 bases between. Germline assignment: CDR1 LGHNA and CDR2 YSLEER. CDR3 length: 16 residues. For the CDR3, the DNA is TGCGCCAGCAGCCACGGGGACATATCGAACACCGGGGAGCTGTTTTTT. Translating gives CASSHGDISNTGELFF.

V gene TRBV2 combines with J gene TRBJ1-2, with 11 bases matching TRBD1. Germline V gives CDR1 SNHLY, CDR2 FYNNEI. The J segment lost 2 bases and the V segment lost 10 bases, leaving 9 bases of the junction unmatched. The CDR3 has 15 residues. DNA of the CDR3: TGTGCCATCCTACGAGGGACAGGGGGGAACTATGGCTACACCTTC. Protein product: CAILRGTGGNYGYTF.

The rearrangement joins TRBV7-4 to TRBJ2-7; D not certain. The germline V gene has CDR1 SGHVT and CDR2 SQSDAQ. The ends were cut back, 7 bases at V and 4 bases at J, with 14 bases in the middle. The CDR3 sequence is 13 residues long. In DNA, the CDR3 is TGTGCCAGCACCCTGGGGATTGAGTACGAGCAGTACTTC. Translation gives CASTLGIEYEQYF.

This clonotype has just a few counts. The rearrangement uses TRBV20-1 and TRBJ2-1; 7 bases align to TRBD1. There are 15 residues in the CDR3. The J segment lost 7 bases and the V segment lost 0 bases, leaving 9 bases of the junction unmatched. Germline V gene sequence: CDR1 DFQATT, CDR2 SNEGSKA (reference sequence). The CDR3 loop reads CSARDPGDRRNEQFF. In DNA, the CDR3 is TGCAGTGCTAGAGACCCCGGGGACAGAAGAAATGAGCAGTTCTTC.

This clonotype was observed many times. The chain combines TRBV7-6 with TRBJ2-7; 15 bases map to TRBD2. J gave up 3 bases and V 1 base, and 1 base lay outside the gene matches. This CDR3 comprises 16 residues. Germline-derived CDR1 and CDR2 are SGHVS and FNYEAQ. The DNA for the CDR3 is TGTGCCAGCAGCTTAGAGGGACTAGCGGGAGGCTACGAGCAGTACTTC. Protein product: CASSLEGLAGGYEQYF. Full variable domain (outside the CDR3, taken from reference TRBV7-6 and TRBJ2-7): GAGVSQSPRYKVTKRGQDVALRCDPISGHVSLYWYRQALGQGPEFLTYFNYEAQQDKSGLPNDRFSAERPEGSISTLTIQRTEQRDSAMYRCASSLEGLAGGYEQYFGPGTRLTVT.

J is TRBJ2-3 and V is TRBV7-6; perhaps TRBD2 as D (6 bases). The CDR3 spans 14 residues. Per the germline V gene, CDR1 is SGHVS and CDR2 is FNYEAQ. With 5 bases removed from V and 2 bases from J, the gap between germline ends came to 11 bases. The CDR3 region has the DNA TGTGCCAGCAGCGTTGGAGGGACCACAGATACGCAGTATTTT. Amino acid sequence: CASSVGGTTDTQYF.

This clonotype was seen repeatedly, ten times or more. The rearrangement joins TRBV7-6 to TRBJ2-3; TRBD2 matches 10 bases. The CDR3 extends over 15 amino acids. Germline CDR1 reads SGHVS; CDR2 reads FNYEAQ. V gave up 6 bases and J gave up 1 base; unmatched junction bases: 4. CDR3 sequence: CASSSGTSGTDTQYF. CDR3 bases: TGTGCCAGCAGTTCCGGGACTAGCGGCACAGATACGCAGTATTTT. The whole variable domain, remainder taken from reference TRBV7-6 and TRBJ2-3, is GAGVSQSPRYKVTKRGQDVALRCDPISGHVSLYWYRQALGQGPEFLTYFNYEAQQDKSGLPNDRFSAERPEGSISTLTIQRTEQRDSAMYRCASSSGTSGTDTQYFGPGTRLTVL.

This clonotype was counted a single time. The chain is built from TRBV6-1 and TRBJ2-7, with unresolved D. The germline V and J ends were trimmed by 8 bases and 4 bases, with 18 bases remaining between them. The CDR3 is made up of 14 amino acids. Germline CDR1 MNHNS, CDR2 SASEGT. The CDR3 region is CASEGRHGPYEQYV. The CDR3 DNA sequence: TGTGCCAGCGAAGGCAGACATGGCCCATACGAGCAGTACGTC.

There are a few counts of this clonotype. The J gene is TRBJ1-6, the V gene TRBV7-2; the D is unclear. CDR3 length: 13 residues. V was clipped by 5 bases and J by 14 bases, with 16 bases between them. The germline gives CDR1 SGHTA, CDR2 FQGNSA. CDR3 region: CASSPRHQITLHF. Written as DNA, the CDR3 is TGTGCCAGCAGCCCTCGACACCAAATCACCCTCCACTTT.

J is TRBJ2-2 and V is TRBV27; 7 bases agree with TRBD1. Trimming cost V 4 bases and J 7 bases; bases outside gene matches: 12. The CDR3 has 16 residues. Germline assignment: CDR1 MNHEY and CDR2 SMNVEV (reference sequence). CDR3 sequence: CASSYLGTEPVGELFF. DNA for the CDR3: TGTGCCAGCAGTTATTTAGGGACAGAACCCGTCGGGGAGCTGTTTTTT.

This chain joins TRBV6-1 and TRBJ2-2, with D perhaps TRBD1 (6 bases). Per germline, CDR1 MNHNS and CDR2 SASEGT. With 5 bases removed from V and 0 bases from J, the gap between germline ends came to 22 bases. CDR3 length: 19 residues. For the CDR3, the DNA is TGTGCCAGCAGTCTCCGGCCGAGGGCGAGGGGGTCGAACACCGGGGAGCTGTTTTTT. Encoded protein: CASSLRPRARGSNTGELFF.

DNA of the CDR3: TGCAGTGCCGTGGGGGGGCTTCAGTCCTACGAGCAGTACTTC. Protein: CSAVGGLQSYEQYF. The V gene is TRBV20-1, the J gene TRBJ2-7; the D gene is possibly TRBD2 (7 bases). Trimming took off 6 bases at V and 1 base at J, with 16 bases between the two ends. The germline V gene encodes CDR1 DFQATT and CDR2 SNEGSKA (reference sequence). The CDR3 runs to 14 residues.

The V gene is TRBV5-5, the J gene TRBJ2-1; D may correspond to TRBD1 or TRBD2 (5 bases each). The V gene lost 4 bases and the J gene lost 9 bases, with 17 bases spanning the gap. The CDR3 runs to 14 residues. Germline-derived CDR1 and CDR2 are SGHKS and YYEKEE (reference sequence). In nucleotides, the CDR3 is TGTGCCAGCAGCGGGGACCCAGCGGCGCCTGAGCAGTTCTTC. It encodes CASSGDPAAPEQFF.

This clonotype was detected many times. The chain carries TRBV6-2 or TRBV6-3 and TRBJ1-1; D possibly corresponds to TRBD1 (6 bases). CDR1 MNHEY and CDR2 SVGEGT come from the germline V gene. The length of the CDR3 is 15 residues. Trimming took off 0 bases at V and 0 bases at J, with 8 bases between the two ends. DNA of the CDR3: TGTGCCAGCAGTTACTCGACAGGCGTGAACACTGAAGCTTTCTTT. It specifies CASSYSTGVNTEAFF.

The gene calls are TRBV15 and TRBJ2-3; 7 bases fit TRBD2. There are 15 residues in the CDR3. The germline V gene encodes CDR1 LNHNV and CDR2 YYDKDF (reference sequence). With V trimmed by 6 bases and J by 2 bases, 8 bases remained unmatched. CDR3 bases: TGTGCCACCAGAAAGTCACTAGCGTACACAGATACGCAGTATTTT. Amino acids: CATRKSLAYTDTQYF.

This clonotype was counted a single time. The junction and the germline gene differ at one end; a read error may be behind it. The V and J genes are TRBV7-9 and TRBJ2-7; 7 nucleotides align to TRBD2. This CDR3 has 12 amino acids. The germline CDR1 and CDR2 sequences are SEHNR and FQNEAQ (reference sequence). The CDR3 loop is CASRRESYERYF. CDR3 sequence (DNA): TGTGCCAGCAGGCGGGAGTCCTACGAGCGGTACTTC.

In its sample, this clonotype was seen a few times. The chain is built from TRBV6-1 and TRBJ2-3; a possible D gene is TRBD1 (7 bases). V shed 6 bases and J shed 3 bases, with 16 bases lying between them. The CDR3 runs to 15 residues. Germline V gene sequence: CDR1 MNHNS, CDR2 SASEGT. The CDR3 spells CASRGGQLTTDTQYF. CDR3 bases: TGTGCCAGCAGGGGGGGACAGTTAACAACAGATACGCAGTATTTT.

CDR3 loop: CASSTLLGTFEQFF. The CDR3 coding sequence is TGTGCCAGCAGCACGTTACTAGGGACGTTTGAGCAGTTCTTC. The V and J genes are TRBV7-2 and TRBJ2-1; D assignment may be TRBD1 or TRBD2 (5 bases each). V was trimmed by 5 bases and J by 9 bases, leaving 17 bases between them. The CDR3 loop spans 14 amino acids. Per the germline V gene, CDR1 is SGHTA and CDR2 is FQGNSA.

The chain links TRBV3-1 to TRBJ2-2; no definite D call. From germline, CDR1 is LGHDT and CDR2 YNNKEL (reference sequence). The CDR3 spans 15 residues. V was trimmed by 5 bases and J by 0 bases, leaving 10 bases between them. CDR3 amino acids: CASSSQVPNTGELFF. The CDR3 bases are TGTGCCAGCAGCTCCCAAGTCCCGAACACCGGGGAGCTGTTTTTT.

This clonotype was recorded only once. The chain employs TRBV4-3 and TRBJ1-1; D gene ambiguous. CDR1 is LGHNA and CDR2 is YSLEER in the germline V gene. Trimming left V 7 bases short and J 4 bases short, with 10 bases between. This CDR3 contains 12 residues. CDR3 in DNA: TGCGCCAGCATCCCGACTGGCACTGAAGCTTTCTTT. Translating gives CASIPTGTEAFF.